This TCR beta chain was recorded in a study of glioma-infiltrating T cells (dated by TCRdb to the mid-2010s). General notes on the study: Low-grade gliomas were WHO grade II oligodendrogliomas or astrocytomas, and glioblastomas were WHO grade IV tumors sampled at initial rather than recurrent diagnosis. Before surgery, glioma patients were given dexamethasone for six or fewer days. Sequencing coverage of roughly 4.5- to 10-fold of roughly 1 million peripheral T cells was targeted for blood libraries. TCR alpha- and beta-chain repertoires were sequenced from glioma tissue, non-neoplastic brain tissue and matched peripheral blood mononuclear cells. To gauge divergence between tissue and blood T-cell populations, every tissue-infiltrating repertoire was compared against the peripheral blood repertoire from the same patient. The paired cohort was made up of three low-grade glioma patients, eight or nine primary glioblastoma patients and three non-glioma patients who contributed non-neoplastic brain tissue.

As regards this clonotype: The specificity of this receptor is unknown. Nothing much larger sits one base from this clone, and base qualities are not available.

General study outcomes and caveats: Group comparisons were based on small numbers of patients: three non-neoplastic, three low-grade glioma and several glioblastoma patients. VJ-independent divergence between tissue and blood was below expectation in non-neoplastic patients but above expectation in all gliomas, especially low-grade gliomas. Tissue and blood shared very few CDR3 sequences, a result attributed to high CDR3 diversity and limited sampling. A signature set of shared blood CDR3 motifs marked patients with low tissue-blood divergence and was depleted in highly divergent patients.

Immediately after resection, surgical brain or tumor specimens were cryofrozen in liquid nitrogen, with peripheral blood cells collected concurrently. The iRepertoire nested amplicon-rescue multiplex PCR (arm-PCR) platform was used to amplify TCR alpha and beta CDR3 regions from RNA. One-step reverse transcription and amplification used about 95-400 ng of tissue mRNA or PBMC total RNA as input. Following bead purification, Illumina adapters were added by a secondary multiplex PCR, and libraries between 200 and 400 bp were gel-purified. The libraries contained internal 6-nucleotide barcodes that were used for demultiplexing. Sequencing of libraries was performed on an Illumina MiSeq with 2x220 or 2x250 nucleotide paired-end reads. The source study handled its data this way. Paired reads were merged using FLASH 1.2.11 and were aligned to the GRCh37 human genome using BWA-MEM, after which TRA and TRB reads were extracted. An IMGT-derived reference of cassette sequences and CDR3 motifs, with pseudogenes included, was used for V and J assignment. Three-frame translation of reads was performed, and productive CDR3s were defined as those with a C...FGXG motif and no stop codons. A clonotype was defined as a unique combination of a V-J cassette pair and a CDR3 amino acid sequence. Hamming distance filtering was applied to reads, with thresholds set by the sequence error rate of each sample in mapped regions. The raw public data were reprocessed by TCRdb itself: fastp quality trimming at Q25, MiXCR clonotype calling, in-frame beta chains only. Rows matching on CDR3 protein sequence are summarized as one entry with the most common DNA and genes. TCRdb, not the authors, supplied the V and J calls. This sample comprises approximately 400,000 distinct CDR3 sequences, around 38% of them detected only once. The top ten clonotypes cover around 11% of the sample.

V is shortened by 5 bases, J by 0 bases, and the region joining them spans 16 bases. The CDR3 covers 17 residues, taking in both the cysteine and the phenylalanine. The entry retains the CDR3 DNA only, 51 bases that are in frame from base 1. CDR1 and CDR2 (MDHEN, SYDVKM) derive from the germline V gene. The sequencing input was glioma tissue, nonneoplastic brain tissue, or PBMCs (not recorded which). Rearrangement joined TRBV28 to TRBJ1-4; 6 matching bases give a weak D call of TRBD1. The source of this sequence is a human donor with low-grade glioma or glioblastoma, undergoing nonglioma brain surgery, or in good health (not recorded which). CDR3 protein: CASSNARGAATNEKLFF. The nucleotides read TGTGCCAGCAGTAACGCAAGGGGGGCTGCAACTAATGAAAAACTGTTTTTT.